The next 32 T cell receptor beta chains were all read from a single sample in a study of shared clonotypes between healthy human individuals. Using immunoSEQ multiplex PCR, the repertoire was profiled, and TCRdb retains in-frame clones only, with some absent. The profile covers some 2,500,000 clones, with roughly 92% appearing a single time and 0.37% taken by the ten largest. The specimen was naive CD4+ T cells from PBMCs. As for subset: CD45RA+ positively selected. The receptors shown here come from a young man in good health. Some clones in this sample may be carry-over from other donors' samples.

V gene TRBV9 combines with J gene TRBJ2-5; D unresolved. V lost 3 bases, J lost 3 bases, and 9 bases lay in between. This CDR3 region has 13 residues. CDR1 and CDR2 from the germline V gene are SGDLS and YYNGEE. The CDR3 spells CASSGSSEETQYF. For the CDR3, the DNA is TGTGCCAGCAGCGGGAGTTCGGAAGAGACCCAGTACTTC. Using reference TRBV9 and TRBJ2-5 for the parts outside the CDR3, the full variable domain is DSGVTQTPKHLITATGQRVTLRCSPRSGDLSVYWYQQSLDQGLQFLIQYYNGEERAKGNILERFSAQQFPDLHSELNLSSLELGDSALYFCASSGSSEETQYFGPGTRLLVL.

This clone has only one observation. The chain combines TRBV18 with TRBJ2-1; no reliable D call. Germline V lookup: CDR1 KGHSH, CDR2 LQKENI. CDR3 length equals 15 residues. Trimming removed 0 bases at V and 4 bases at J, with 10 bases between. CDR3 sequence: CASSPPIGRYNEQFF. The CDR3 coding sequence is TGTGCCAGCTCACCACCGATCGGCAGGTACAATGAGCAGTTCTTC.

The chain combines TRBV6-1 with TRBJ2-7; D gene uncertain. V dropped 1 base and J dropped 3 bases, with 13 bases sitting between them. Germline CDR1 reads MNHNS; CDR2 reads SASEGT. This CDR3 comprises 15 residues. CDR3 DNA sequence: TGTGCCAGCAGTGAAGGGGTTCTAGTGGGCTACGAGCAGTACTTC. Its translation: CASSEGVLVGYEQYF.

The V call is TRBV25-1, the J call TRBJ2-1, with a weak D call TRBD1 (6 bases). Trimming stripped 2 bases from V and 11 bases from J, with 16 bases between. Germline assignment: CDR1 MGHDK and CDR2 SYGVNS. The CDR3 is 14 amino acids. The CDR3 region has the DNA TGTGCCAGCAGTGAAGAGGGGGACCGGGCCCAGCAGTTCTTC. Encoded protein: CASSEEGDRAQQFF.

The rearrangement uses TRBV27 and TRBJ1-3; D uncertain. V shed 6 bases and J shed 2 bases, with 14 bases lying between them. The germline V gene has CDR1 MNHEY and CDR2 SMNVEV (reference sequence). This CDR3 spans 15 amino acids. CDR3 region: CASSLKAQAGNTIYF. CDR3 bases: TGTGCCAGCAGCCTAAAAGCACAAGCTGGAAACACCATATATTTT.

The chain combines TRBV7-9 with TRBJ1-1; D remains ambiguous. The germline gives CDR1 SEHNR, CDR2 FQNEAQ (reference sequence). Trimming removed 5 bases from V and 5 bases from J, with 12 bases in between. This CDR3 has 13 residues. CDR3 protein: CASSTNGETEAFF. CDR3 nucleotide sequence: TGTGCCAGCAGCACTAACGGGGAGACTGAAGCTTTCTTT.

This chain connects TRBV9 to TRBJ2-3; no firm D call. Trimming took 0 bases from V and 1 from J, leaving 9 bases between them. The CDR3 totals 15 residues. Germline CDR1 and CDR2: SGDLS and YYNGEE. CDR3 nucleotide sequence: TGTGCCAGCAGCGTAGACTTGGTTCGCACAGATACGCAGTATTTT. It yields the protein CASSVDLVRTDTQYF.

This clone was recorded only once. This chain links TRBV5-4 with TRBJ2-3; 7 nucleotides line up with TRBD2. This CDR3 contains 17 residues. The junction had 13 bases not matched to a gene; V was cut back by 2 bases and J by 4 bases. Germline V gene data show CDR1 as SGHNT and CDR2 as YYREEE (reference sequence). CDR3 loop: CASSFLVGGSGSDTQYF. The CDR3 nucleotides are TGTGCCAGCAGCTTTCTAGTTGGCGGGAGTGGCTCAGATACGCAGTATTTT.

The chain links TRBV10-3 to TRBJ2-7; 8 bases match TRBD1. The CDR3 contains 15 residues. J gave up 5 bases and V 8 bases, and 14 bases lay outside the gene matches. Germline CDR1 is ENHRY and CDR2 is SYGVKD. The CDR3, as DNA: TGTGCCATCGGGTCTATGGGGGACAGGATCGACGAGCAGTACTTC. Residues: CAIGSMGDRIDEQYF.

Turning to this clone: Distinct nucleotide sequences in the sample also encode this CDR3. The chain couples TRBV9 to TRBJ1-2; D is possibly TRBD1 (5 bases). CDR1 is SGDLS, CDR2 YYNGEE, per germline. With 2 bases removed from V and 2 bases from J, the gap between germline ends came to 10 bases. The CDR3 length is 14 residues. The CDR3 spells CASSVQGSNYGYTF. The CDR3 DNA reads TGTGCCAGCAGCGTTCAGGGCTCGAACTATGGCTACACCTTC.

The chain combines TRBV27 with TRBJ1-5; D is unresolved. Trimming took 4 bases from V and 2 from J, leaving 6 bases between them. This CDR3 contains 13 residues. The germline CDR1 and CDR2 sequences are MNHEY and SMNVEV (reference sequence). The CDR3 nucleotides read TGTGCCAGCAGTTACTTGGGCAATCAGCCCCAGCATTTT. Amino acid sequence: CASSYLGNQPQHF.

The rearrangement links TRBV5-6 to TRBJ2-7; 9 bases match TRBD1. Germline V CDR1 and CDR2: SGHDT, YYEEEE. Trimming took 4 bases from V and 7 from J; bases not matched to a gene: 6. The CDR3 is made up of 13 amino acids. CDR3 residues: CASSRDRVEEQYF. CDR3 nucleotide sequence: TGTGCCAGCAGCCGGGACAGGGTGGAGGAGCAGTACTTC.

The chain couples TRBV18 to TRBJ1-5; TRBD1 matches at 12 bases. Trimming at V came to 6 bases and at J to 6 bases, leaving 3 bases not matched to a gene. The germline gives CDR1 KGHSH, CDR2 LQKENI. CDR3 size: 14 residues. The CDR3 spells CASSPGQGAQPQHF. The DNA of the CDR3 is TGTGCCAGCTCCCCGGGACAGGGGGCTCAGCCCCAGCATTTT.

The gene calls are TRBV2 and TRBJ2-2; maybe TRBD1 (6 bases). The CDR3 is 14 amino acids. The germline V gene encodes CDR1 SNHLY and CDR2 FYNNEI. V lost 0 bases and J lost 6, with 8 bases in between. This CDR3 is CASSEAAGAGELFF. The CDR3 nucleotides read TGTGCCAGCAGTGAAGCGGCAGGGGCCGGGGAGCTGTTTTTT.

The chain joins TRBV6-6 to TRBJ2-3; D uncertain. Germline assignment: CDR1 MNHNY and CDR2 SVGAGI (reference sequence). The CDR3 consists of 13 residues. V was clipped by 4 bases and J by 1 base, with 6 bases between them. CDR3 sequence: CASSSWGTDTQYF. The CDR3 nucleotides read TGTGCCAGCAGTTCTTGGGGCACAGATACGCAGTATTTT.

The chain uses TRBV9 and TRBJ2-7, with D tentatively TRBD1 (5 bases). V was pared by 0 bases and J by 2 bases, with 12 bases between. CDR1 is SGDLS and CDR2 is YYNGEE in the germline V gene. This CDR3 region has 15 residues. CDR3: CASSVDEKGAYEQYF. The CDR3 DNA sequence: TGTGCCAGCAGCGTAGACGAGAAAGGGGCCTACGAGCAGTACTTC.

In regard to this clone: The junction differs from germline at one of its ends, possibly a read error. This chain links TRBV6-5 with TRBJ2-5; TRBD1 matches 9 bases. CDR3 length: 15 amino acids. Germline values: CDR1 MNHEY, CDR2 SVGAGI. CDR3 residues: CASSDSGTGYGTQYF. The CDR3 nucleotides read TGTGCCAGCAGTGACTCCGGGACAGGGTATGGGACCCAGTACTTC.

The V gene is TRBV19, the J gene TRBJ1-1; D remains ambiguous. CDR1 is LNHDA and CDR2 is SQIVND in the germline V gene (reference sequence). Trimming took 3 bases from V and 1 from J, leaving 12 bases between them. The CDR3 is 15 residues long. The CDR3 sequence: CASSILGQTNTEAFF. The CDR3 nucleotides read TGTGCCAGTAGTATCCTAGGGCAGACGAACACTGAAGCTTTCTTT.

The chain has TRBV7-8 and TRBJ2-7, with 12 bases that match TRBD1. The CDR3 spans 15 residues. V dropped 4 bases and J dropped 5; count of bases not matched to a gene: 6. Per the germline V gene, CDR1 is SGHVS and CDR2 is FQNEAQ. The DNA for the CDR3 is TGTGCCAGCAGCTGGGGACAGGGGGCTCTGAACGAGCAGTACTTC. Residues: CASSWGQGALNEQYF.

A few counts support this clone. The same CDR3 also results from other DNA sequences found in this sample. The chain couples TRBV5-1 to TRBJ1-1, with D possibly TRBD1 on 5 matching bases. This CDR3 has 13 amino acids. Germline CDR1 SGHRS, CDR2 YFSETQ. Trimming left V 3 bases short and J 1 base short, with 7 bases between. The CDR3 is CASSSQGNTEAFF. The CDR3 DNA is TGCGCCAGCAGCTCTCAGGGGAACACTGAAGCTTTCTTT.

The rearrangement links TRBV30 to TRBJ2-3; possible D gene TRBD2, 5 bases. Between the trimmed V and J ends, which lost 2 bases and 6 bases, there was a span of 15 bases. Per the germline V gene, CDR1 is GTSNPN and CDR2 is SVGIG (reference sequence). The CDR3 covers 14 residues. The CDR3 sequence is CAWSLGETGDTQYF. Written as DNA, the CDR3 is TGTGCCTGGAGTCTCGGGGAGACGGGGGATACGCAGTATTTT.

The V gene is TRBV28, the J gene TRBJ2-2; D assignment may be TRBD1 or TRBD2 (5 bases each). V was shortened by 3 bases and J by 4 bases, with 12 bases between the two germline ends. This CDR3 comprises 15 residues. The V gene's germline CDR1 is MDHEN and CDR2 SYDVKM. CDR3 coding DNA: TGTGCCAGCAGTTTGGGGGTTTCGAGCACCGGGGAGCTGTTTTTT. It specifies CASSLGVSSTGELFF.

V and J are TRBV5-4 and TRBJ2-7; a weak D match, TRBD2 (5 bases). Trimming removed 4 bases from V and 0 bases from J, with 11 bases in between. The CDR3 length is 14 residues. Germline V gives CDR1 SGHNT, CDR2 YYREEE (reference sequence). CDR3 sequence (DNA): TGTGCCAGCAGCAGCAATCGGGACTCCTACGAGCAGTACTTC. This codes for CASSSNRDSYEQYF.

The CDR3 sequence is CASSLAAGGHNEQFF. Written as DNA, the CDR3 is TGCGCCAGCAGCTTGGCAGCGGGAGGTCACAATGAGCAGTTCTTC. This chain joins TRBV5-1 and TRBJ2-1, with 9 bases matching TRBD2. CDR3 length equals 15 residues. V shed 0 bases and J 5 bases; nucleotides not matched to a gene: 3. Germline V lookup: CDR1 SGHRS, CDR2 YFSETQ. Complete variable domain (other parts from reference TRBV5-1 and TRBJ2-1): KAGVTQTPRYLIKTRGQQVTLSCSPISGHRSVSWYQQTPGQGLQFLFEYFSETQRNKGNFPGRFSGRQFSNSRSEMNVSTLELGDSALYLCASSLAAGGHNEQFFGPGTRLTVL.

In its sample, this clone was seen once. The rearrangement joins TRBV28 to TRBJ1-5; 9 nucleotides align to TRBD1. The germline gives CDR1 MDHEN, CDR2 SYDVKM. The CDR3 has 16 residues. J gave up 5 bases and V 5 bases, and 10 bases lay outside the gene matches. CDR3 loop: CASSTGQGLGYQPQHF. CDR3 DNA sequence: TGTGCCAGCAGTACCGGACAGGGGCTGGGATATCAGCCCCAGCATTTT.

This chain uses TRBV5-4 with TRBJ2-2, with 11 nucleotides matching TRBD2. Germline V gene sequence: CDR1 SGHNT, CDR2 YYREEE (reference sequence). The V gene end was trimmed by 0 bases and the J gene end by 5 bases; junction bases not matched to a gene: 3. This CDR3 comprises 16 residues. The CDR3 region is CASSLGLAGGTGELFF. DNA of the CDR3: TGTGCCAGCAGCTTGGGGTTAGCGGGAGGGACCGGGGAGCTGTTTTTT.

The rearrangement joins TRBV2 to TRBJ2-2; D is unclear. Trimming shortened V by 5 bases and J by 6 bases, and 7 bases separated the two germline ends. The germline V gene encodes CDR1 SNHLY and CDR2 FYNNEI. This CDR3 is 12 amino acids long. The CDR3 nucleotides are TGTGCCAGCAGTTATTTCCCCGGGGAGCTGTTTTTT. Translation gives CASSYFPGELFF. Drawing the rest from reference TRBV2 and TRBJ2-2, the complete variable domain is EPEVTQTPSHQVTQMGQEVILRCVPISNHLYFYWYRQILGQKVEFLVSFYNNEISEKSEIFDDQFSVERPDGSNFTLKIRSTKLEDSAMYFCASSYFPGELFFGEGSRLTVL.

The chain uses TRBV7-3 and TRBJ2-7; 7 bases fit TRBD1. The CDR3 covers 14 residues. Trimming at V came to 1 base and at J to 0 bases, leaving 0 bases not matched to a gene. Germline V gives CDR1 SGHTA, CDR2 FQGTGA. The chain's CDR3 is CASSLNRGSYEQYF. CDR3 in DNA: TGTGCCAGCAGCTTAAACAGGGGCTCCTACGAGCAGTACTTC.

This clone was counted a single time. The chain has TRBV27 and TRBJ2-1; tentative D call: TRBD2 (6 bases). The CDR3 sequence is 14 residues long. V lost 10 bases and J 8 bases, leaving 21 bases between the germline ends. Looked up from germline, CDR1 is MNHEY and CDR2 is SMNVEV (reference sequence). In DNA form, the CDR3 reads TGTGCCACCAGGTCTTGGCTAGCGAGGGATGAGCAGTTCTTC. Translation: CATRSWLARDEQFF.

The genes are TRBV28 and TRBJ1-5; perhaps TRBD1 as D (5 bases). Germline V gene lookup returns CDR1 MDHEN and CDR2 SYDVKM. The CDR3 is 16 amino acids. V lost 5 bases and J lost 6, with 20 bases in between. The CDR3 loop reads CASSPWVGSRVQPQHF. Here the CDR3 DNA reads TGTGCCAGCAGTCCATGGGTAGGGAGCAGGGTTCAGCCCCAGCATTTT.

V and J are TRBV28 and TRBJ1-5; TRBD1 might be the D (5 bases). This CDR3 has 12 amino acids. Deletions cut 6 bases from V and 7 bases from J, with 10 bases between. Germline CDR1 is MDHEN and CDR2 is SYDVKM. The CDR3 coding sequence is TGTGCCAGCAGGGGGGTCAGGCAGCCCCAGCATTTT. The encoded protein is CASRGVRQPQHF.

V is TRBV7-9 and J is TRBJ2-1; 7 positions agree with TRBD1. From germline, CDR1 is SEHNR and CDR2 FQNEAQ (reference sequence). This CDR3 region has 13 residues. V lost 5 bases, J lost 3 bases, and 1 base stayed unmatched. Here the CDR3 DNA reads TGTGCCAGCAGCCGGGACAGCTACAATGAGCAGTTCTTC. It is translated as CASSRDSYNEQFF.